This T cell receptor (beta chain) originates from a study of CD8 T cells in ankylosing spondylitis (dated by TCRdb to 2016 to 2017). Concerning the study at large: T cell receptor beta repertoires were profiled in healthy donors and ankylosing spondylitis patients so that disease-linked TCR variants could be found. The whole study cohort included over 85 healthy donors and around 24 ankylosing spondylitis patients. Peripheral blood samples were taken, and synovial fluid was additionally collected from ankylosing spondylitis patients. Overall study outcomes, separate from this receptor: Some TCR beta motif variants had previously been reported in synovial fluid and blood of reactive arthritis patients, which suggested common disease-initiation mechanisms. Blood from ankylosing spondylitis patients appeared to be characterized by a TCR beta motif made up of about 8 highly homologous amino acid variants. The disease-linked clones were reported to be significantly enriched in matched synovial fluid samples from ankylosing spondylitis patients. The disease-linked clones showed a CD8+ phenotype and occurred at relatively low frequencies in peripheral blood.

V ends up 5 bases short and J 6 bases short, with an unmatched junction base count of 7. As encoded in the germline V gene, CDR1 is SGHTA while CDR2 is FQGNSA. Reading from cysteine to phenylalanine, the CDR3 counts 16 amino acids. Only the CDR3 DNA stays, 48 bases, in frame from base 1. The instrument given in TCRdb is Illumina MiSeq. Quantitative 5'-RACE with molecular barcodes was the method used to prepare the TCR beta libraries. The paper's processing steps were these. Disease-linked TCR variants were identified with a new computational method built on a probabilistic model of VDJ rearrangement. The raw public data were reprocessed by TCRdb itself: fastp quality trimming at Q25, MiXCR clonotype calling, in-frame beta chains only. Merged by CDR3 protein, the rows form single entries marked with the most common genes and DNA. V and J calls and clone size were set by TCRdb, not the authors. The sample table holds fewer than 25,000 distinct CDR3 sequences, of which around 13% were seen once. Of the sample, 30% to 45% falls within the top ten clones.

This clonotype was observed a handful of times. No antigen is known for it. Qualities for individual bases were not recorded, and no much larger clone is one base off. This receptor chain uses TRBV7-2 and TRBJ2-3; TRBD2 aligns with 14 central bases. The sequenced material came from blood. The sequence derives from a male donor with ankylosing spondylitis or in good health (not recorded which). CDR3 loop: CASSKTSGGAGDTQYF. Here is the DNA: TGTGCCAGCAGCAAGACTAGCGGGGGGGCCGGGGATACGCAGTATTTT.